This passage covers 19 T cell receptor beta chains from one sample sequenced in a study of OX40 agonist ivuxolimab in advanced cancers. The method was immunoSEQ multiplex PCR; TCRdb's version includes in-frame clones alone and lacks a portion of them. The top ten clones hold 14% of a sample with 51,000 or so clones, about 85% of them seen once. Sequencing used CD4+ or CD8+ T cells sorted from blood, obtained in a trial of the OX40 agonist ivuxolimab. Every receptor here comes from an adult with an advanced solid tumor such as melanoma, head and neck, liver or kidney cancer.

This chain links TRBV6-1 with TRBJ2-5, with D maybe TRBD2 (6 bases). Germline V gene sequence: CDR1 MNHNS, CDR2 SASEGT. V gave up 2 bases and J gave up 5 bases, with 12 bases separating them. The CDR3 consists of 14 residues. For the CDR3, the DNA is TGTGCCAGCAGTGAATGGGAGGTTGGGGAGACCCAGTACTTC. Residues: CASSEWEVGETQYF.

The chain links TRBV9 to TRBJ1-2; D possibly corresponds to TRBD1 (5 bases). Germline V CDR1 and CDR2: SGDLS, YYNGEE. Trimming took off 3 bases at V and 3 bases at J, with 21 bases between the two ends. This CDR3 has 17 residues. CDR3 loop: CASSGTGGSIKDYGYTF. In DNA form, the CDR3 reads TGTGCCAGCAGCGGGACCGGGGGTTCTATTAAGGACTATGGCTACACCTTC. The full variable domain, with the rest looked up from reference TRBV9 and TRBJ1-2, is DSGVTQTPKHLITATGQRVTLRCSPRSGDLSVYWYQQSLDQGLQFLIQYYNGEERAKGNILERFSAQQFPDLHSELNLSSLELGDSALYFCASSGTGGSIKDYGYTFGSGTRLTVV.

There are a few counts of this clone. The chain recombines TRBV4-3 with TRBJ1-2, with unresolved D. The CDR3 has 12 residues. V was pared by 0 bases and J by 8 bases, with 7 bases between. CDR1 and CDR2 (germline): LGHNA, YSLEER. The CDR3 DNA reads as TGCGCCAGCAGCCAAGAGCGTGGAGGCTACACCTTC. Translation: CASSQERGGYTF.

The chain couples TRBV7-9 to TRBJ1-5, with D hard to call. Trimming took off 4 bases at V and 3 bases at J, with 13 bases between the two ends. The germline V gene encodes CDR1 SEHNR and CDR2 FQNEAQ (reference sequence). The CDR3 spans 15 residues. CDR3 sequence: CASSSRGGHNQPQHF. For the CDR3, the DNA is TGTGCCAGCAGCTCCAGAGGCGGCCACAATCAGCCCCAGCATTTT.

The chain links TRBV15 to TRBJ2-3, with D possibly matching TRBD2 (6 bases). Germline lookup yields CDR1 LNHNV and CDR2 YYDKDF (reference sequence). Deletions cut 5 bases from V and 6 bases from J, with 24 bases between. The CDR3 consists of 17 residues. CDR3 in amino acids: CATSAREGGRVFDTQYF. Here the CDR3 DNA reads TGTGCCACCAGCGCAAGAGAGGGAGGAAGGGTTTTTGATACGCAGTATTTT.

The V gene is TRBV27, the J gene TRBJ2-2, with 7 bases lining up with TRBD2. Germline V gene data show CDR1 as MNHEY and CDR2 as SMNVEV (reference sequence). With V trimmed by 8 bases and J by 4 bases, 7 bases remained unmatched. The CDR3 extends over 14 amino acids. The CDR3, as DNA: TGTGCCAGCCACCAGCGGGGAGGCACCGGGGAGCTGTTTTTT. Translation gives CASHQRGGTGELFF.

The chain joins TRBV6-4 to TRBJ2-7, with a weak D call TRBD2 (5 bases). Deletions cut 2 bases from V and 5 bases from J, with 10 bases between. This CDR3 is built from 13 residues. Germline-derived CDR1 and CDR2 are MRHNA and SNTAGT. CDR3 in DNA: TGTGCCAGCAGTGACGCGGACGGGAACGAGCAGTACTTC. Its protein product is CASSDADGNEQYF.

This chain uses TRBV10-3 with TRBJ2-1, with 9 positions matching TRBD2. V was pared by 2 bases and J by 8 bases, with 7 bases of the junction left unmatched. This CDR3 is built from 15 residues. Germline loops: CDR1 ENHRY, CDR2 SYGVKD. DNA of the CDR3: TGTGCCATCAGTGAGGTTGGCGGGGGGGCCGATGAGCAGTTCTTC. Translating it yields CAISEVGGGADEQFF.

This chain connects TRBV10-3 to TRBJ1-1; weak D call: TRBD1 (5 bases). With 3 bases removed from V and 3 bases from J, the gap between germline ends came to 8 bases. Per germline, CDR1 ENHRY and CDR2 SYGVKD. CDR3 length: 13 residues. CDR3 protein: CAISDVGDTEAFF. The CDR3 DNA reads TGTGCCATCAGTGATGTGGGGGACACTGAAGCTTTCTTT.

The CDR3 region has the DNA TGTGCCAGTAGTTTTCGGGACAGGGATGGAGGCACTGAAGCTTTCTTT. Its protein is CASSFRDRDGGTEAFF. This chain connects TRBV19 to TRBJ1-1, with TRBD1 matching 9 bases. Germline CDR1 and CDR2: LNHDA and SQIVND (reference sequence). V lost 5 bases to trimming and J lost 4 bases; unmatched junction nucleotides: 11. The length of the CDR3 is 16 residues.

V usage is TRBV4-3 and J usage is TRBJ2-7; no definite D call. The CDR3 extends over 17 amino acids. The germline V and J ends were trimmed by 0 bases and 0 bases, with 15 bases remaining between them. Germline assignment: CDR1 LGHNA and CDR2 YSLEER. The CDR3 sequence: CASSQESTGQSSYEQYF. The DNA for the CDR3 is TGCGCCAGCAGCCAAGAATCTACGGGTCAAAGCTCCTACGAGCAGTACTTC.

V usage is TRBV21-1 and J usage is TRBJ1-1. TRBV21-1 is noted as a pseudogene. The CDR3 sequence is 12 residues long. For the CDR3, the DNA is TGTGCCAGCAGCACCTTGAACACTGAAGCTTTCTTT. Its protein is CASSTLNTEAFF.

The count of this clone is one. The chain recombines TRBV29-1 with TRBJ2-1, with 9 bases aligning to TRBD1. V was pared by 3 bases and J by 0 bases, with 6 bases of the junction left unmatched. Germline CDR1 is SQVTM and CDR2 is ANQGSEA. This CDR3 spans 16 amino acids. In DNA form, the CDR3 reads TGCAGCGTTGAGCCCGCGACAGGGGGCTCCTACAATGAGCAGTTCTTC. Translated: CSVEPATGGSYNEQFF.

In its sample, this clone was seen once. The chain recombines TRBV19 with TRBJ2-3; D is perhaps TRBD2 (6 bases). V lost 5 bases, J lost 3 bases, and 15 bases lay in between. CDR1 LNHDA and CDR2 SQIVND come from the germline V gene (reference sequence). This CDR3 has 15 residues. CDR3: CASSFGRTTTDTQYF. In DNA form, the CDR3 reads TGTGCCAGTAGTTTCGGACGGACTACAACAGATACGCAGTATTTT.

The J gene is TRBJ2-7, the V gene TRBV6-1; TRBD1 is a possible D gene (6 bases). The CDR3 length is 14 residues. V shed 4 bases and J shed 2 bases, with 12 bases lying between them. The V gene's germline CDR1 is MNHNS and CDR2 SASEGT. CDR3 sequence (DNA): TGTGCCAGCAGTGCTAACAGGGACACCTACGAGCAGTACTTC. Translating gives CASSANRDTYEQYF.

The CDR3: CASGYGYTF. The CDR3 DNA reads as TGTGCCAGTGGCTATGGCTACACCTTC. This chain uses TRBV19 with TRBJ1-2, with D uncertain. This CDR3 is 9 amino acids long. Germline V gives CDR1 LNHDA, CDR2 SQIVND (reference sequence). V lost 8 bases and J 4 bases, leaving 2 bases between the germline ends.

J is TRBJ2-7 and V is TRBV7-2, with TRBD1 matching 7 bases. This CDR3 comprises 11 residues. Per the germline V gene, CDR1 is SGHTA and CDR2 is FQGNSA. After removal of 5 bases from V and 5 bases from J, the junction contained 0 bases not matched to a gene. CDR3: CASSDRDEQYF. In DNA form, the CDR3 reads TGTGCCAGCAGCGACAGGGACGAGCAGTACTTC. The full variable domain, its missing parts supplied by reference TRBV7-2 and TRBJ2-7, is GAGVSQSPSNKVTEKGKDVELRCDPISGHTALYWYRQSLGQGLEFLIYFQGNSAPDKSGLPSDRFSAERTGGSVSTLTIQRTQQEDSAVYLCASSDRDEQYFGPGTRLTVT.

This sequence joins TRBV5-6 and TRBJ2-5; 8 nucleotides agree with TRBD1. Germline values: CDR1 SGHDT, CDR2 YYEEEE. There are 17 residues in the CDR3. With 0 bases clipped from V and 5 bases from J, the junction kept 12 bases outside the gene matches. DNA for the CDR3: TGTGCCAGCAGCTTGGGCCCTGGACAGGGTGATGAGGAGACCCAGTACTTC. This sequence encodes CASSLGPGQGDEETQYF.

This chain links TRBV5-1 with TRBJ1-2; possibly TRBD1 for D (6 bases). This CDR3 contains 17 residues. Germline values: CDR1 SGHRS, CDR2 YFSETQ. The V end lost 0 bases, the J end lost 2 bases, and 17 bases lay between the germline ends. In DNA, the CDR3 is TGCGCCAGCAGCTTGGAACCAGGGGAAGAAGGAAACTATGGCTACACCTTC. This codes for CASSLEPGEEGNYGYTF.